This T cell receptor (beta chain) was recovered during a study of cytomegalovirus exposure and HLA in healthy donors. The CDR3 consists of 13 residues. Trimming cost V 8 bases and J 6 bases; bases outside gene matches: 7. Germline CDR1 reads SNHLY; CDR2 reads FYNNEI. Researchers ran the PCR with 60 Vbeta and 13 Jbeta primers. Libraries were prepared by immunoSEQ multiplex PCR; TCRdb keeps only in-frame clonotypes and omits some of them. The table lists 200,000 to 250,000 clones, approximately 80% of them singletons. The source is a man younger than 40 in good health and CMV-seronegative. Sequenced: PBMCs. The rearrangement links TRBV2 to TRBJ2-3; 8 bases fit TRBD2. CDR3 residues: CASSTSVWDTQYF. In DNA form, the CDR3 reads TGTGCCAGCTCGACTAGCGTATGGGATACGCAGTATTTT.